The sequence of this T cell receptor beta chain was determined in a study of shared clonotypes between healthy human individuals. Findings and limits, study-wide: Naive subsets, compared against memory subsets, generally had larger estimated richness values.

For sorted subsets, approximately 0.2 ug DNA per replicate equaled around 28,000 T cell genomes. Measured with immunoSEQ multiplex PCR; TCRdb has only the in-frame clones, and not every one. The sample contains about 2.4 million clones, 93% of which appear only once. As for this clone: Its matching antigen is unknown.

This TCR was sampled from a man between 18 and 35 years old in good health. Some clones in this sample may be carry-over from other donors' samples. Sequencing used naive CD4+ T cells from PBMCs. The subset is: CD45RA+ positively selected.

CDR3 protein: CASSHRTGRGQETQYF. CDR3 in DNA: TGTGCCAGCAGCCACCGGACAGGGCGGGGACAAGAGACCCAGTACTTC. J is TRBJ2-5 and V is TRBV2, with TRBD1 matching over 8 bases. CDR3 length equals 16 residues. Germline CDR1 SNHLY, CDR2 FYNNEI. V lost 6 bases to trimming and J lost 2 bases; unmatched junction nucleotides: 11.